This T cell receptor (beta chain) stems from a study of T-cell memory formation after mild COVID-19. Study context: TCR clusters largely stayed donor specific. Study-wide points: Balance between CD4 and CD8 was seen in clones contracting day 15 to 85, and a CD4+ lean was seen in later expanders.

Notes on this clonotype: What it binds is unknown.

Via MiXCR, TCRdb re-called the 5' RACE reads, giving one row per CDR3 protein. The repertoire has about 170,000 distinct CDR3 sequences, approximately 13% of them found once; the top ten carry 2.5% to 3.5%. Germline V gene sequence: CDR1 SEHNR, CDR2 FQNEAQ (reference sequence). The CDR3 runs to 13 residues. Trimming cost V 1 base and J 3 bases, with 6 bases left between them. The sample was PBMCs or a T cell subset sorted from them (not recorded which). The chain couples TRBV7-9 to TRBJ1-1, with D uncertain. The clonotype was recovered from a man aged 18 to 35 who had mild COVID-19 (a few samples of this study predate the infection). Cell type and time point are not known. The CDR3 region is CASSLEVHTEAFF. Here the CDR3 DNA reads TGTGCCAGCAGCTTAGAGGTTCACACTGAAGCTTTCTTT.